Reported below is one T cell receptor beta chain. This CDR3 is built from 14 residues. Germline CDR1 reads KGHSH; CDR2 reads LQKENI. Deletions cut 0 bases from V and 1 base from J, with 4 bases between. This table comes from immunoSEQ multiplex PCR, and its TCRdb copy is limited to in-frame clones, with some not included. The table includes about 3,900 clones, about 91% detected once. This entry comes from a study of chemoradiotherapy in HPV16-positive cancers. The receptor comes from a human donor with HPV-associated anogenital cancer. This chain links TRBV18 with TRBJ1-3; no definite D call. The starting material was tumor tissue, obtained from a patient who underwent chemoradiotherapy. The DNA for the CDR3 is TGTGCCAGCTCACCACCTCAGTCTGGAAACACCATATATTTT. Its protein is CASSPPQSGNTIYF.